This TCR beta chain was sequenced for a study of T cells in Graves' hyperthyroidism and ophthalmopathy. V was cut by 5 bases and J by 0 bases, with 14 bases left in between. Germline CDR1 is MNHNS and CDR2 is SASEGT. This CDR3 is 15 amino acids long. Graves' hyperthyroidism is called stable when ophthalmopathy does not progress within 18 months. Newly diagnosed hyperthyroidism, duration under 2 months, in patients aged 18 to 65. Pregnant or lactating patients were excluded, as were those with uncontrolled infection or other autoimmune disease. Using around 10 ml of fresh peripheral blood, PBMCs were prepared. It was RNA transcripts that yielded the amplified TCR beta CDR3 regions. With the HTBI primer set, the TCR CDR3 went through a first round of RT-PCR. TCRdb passed the multiplex PCR reads through MiXCR, listing each CDR3 protein once. This table has about 550,000 distinct CDR3 sequences, about 20% appearing once.

This sequence joins TRBV6-1 and TRBJ2-7; D is possibly TRBD1 (5 bases). Source material: blood. The origin of this receptor is a young man with Graves' hyperthyroidism. CDR3 DNA: TGTGCCAGCAGTACGCAGGGTATTTTCTCCTACGAGCAGTACTTC. Amino acid sequence: CASSTQGIFSYEQYF.